Listed below are T cell receptor beta chains from one sample, sequenced in a study of blood T cell repertoires in COVID-19. Assay: immunoSEQ multiplex PCR; the TCRdb copy retains only in-frame clones and omits some. The table includes over 60,000 clones, 82% detected once. The material sequenced was peripheral blood. The receptors derive from an elderly man with active COVID-19. Each CDR3 is given with its conserved first and last residue.

cdr3_aa j_call v_call
CATHPRGQGHGELFF TRBJ2-2 TRBV19
CASSLTYRNTEAFF TRBJ1-1 TRBV7-2
CASSLVSGSGSYNEQFF TRBJ2-1 TRBV27
CASRDTNRGANYGYTF TRBJ1-2 TRBV6-6
CASRLDRAENQPQHF TRBJ1-5 TRBV28
CASEGSGGNQPQHF TRBJ1-5 TRBV12-5
CASSVEGVSTDTQYF TRBJ2-3 TRBV9
CASSYEILRPEAFF TRBJ1-1 TRBV28
CASSSTGGGVPSDTF TRBJ1-2 TRBV19
CASSLFTTGGWETQYF TRBJ2-5 TRBV7-9
CASSASGGRAEAFF TRBJ1-1 TRBV7-3
CASTLSLRLAGGPYNEQFF TRBJ2-1 TRBV27
CASSNWYRGLGTEAFF TRBJ1-1 TRBV28
CSSAGSGETQYF TRBJ2-5 TRBV29-1
CASSQVALIYEQYF TRBJ2-7 TRBV4-1
CASLLTGNYEQYF TRBJ2-7 TRBV28
CAWSRRDGGWAFF TRBJ1-1 TRBV30
CASSLDRDGIQYF TRBJ2-4 TRBV7-2
CASSPQDRGLGDTQYF TRBJ2-3 TRBV9
CASSSWTSLSTDTQYF TRBJ2-3 TRBV28
CASSEAGGADTQYF TRBJ2-3 TRBV2
CSVSSGVYEQYF TRBJ2-7 TRBV29-1
CASSTRDRGETQYF TRBJ2-5 TRBV21-1
CASSLSRDHYGYTF TRBJ1-2 TRBV5-4
CAWSTRTGNLYEQYF TRBJ2-7 TRBV30
CASSSGLAGGRVSGELFF TRBJ2-2 TRBV19
CASLRDRSYNEQFF TRBJ2-1 TRBV6-5
CASSQDIGGASQGEQFF TRBJ2-1 TRBV4-1
CASSPIKQETQYF TRBJ2-5 TRBV18
CASSRGGVFQREKLFF TRBJ1-4 TRBV11-1
CASSFQPAGSVADEQFF TRBJ2-1 TRBV7-2
CASSLVRGLFTDTQYF TRBJ2-3 TRBV5-1
CASSQQIGTGGFYEQYF TRBJ2-7 TRBV4-3
CASSLINGRDVGYTF TRBJ1-2 TRBV7-2
CASSQGGPGYTF TRBJ1-2 TRBV3-1/TRBV3-2
CATSDGGTPVFGYTF TRBJ1-2 TRBV24-1
CASSLEQGNSYEQYF TRBJ2-7 TRBV11-1
CASSLAQIGNTIYF TRBJ1-3 TRBV7-2